Following are 29 T cell receptor beta chains from one sample sequenced in a study of cytomegalovirus exposure and HLA in healthy donors. The PCR contained 60 Vbeta and 13 Jbeta primers. The data were produced by immunoSEQ multiplex PCR, yet TCRdb's version contains in-frame clones alone and is incomplete. The data hold approximately 78,000 clones, with 65% to 70% observed a single time. Sequencing used PBMCs. The source of these receptors is a man between 35 and 55 years old in good health and CMV-seropositive.

The chain couples TRBV7-3 to TRBJ1-1; D unresolved. Trimming left V 5 bases short and J 7 bases short, with 14 bases between. The CDR3 consists of 13 residues. Germline CDR1 is SGHTA and CDR2 is FQGTGA. Here the CDR3 reads CASSPQRRDEAFF. As DNA, the CDR3 is TGTGCCAGCAGCCCCCAGCGGCGGGATGAAGCTTTCTTT.

This chain links TRBV6-5 with TRBJ1-2, with D possibly being TRBD1 (5 bases). Per germline, CDR1 MNHEY and CDR2 SVGAGI. V lost 9 bases and J lost 7, with 24 bases in between. The CDR3 contains 15 residues. For the CDR3, the DNA is TGTGCCAGTATAGGGTCGCGGGGAGGGGCAAGTGGCTACACCTTC. It codes for CASIGSRGGASGYTF.

This chain links TRBV6-5 with TRBJ2-5; 9 positions agree with TRBD2. CDR1 and CDR2 from the germline V gene are MNHEY and SVGAGI. The CDR3 loop spans 15 amino acids. The trim removed 2 bases at V and 7 bases at J, leaving 8 bases unmatched. DNA for the CDR3: TGTGCCAGCAGTTACGGTTCCAGCGGGGGGCGGACCCAGTACTTC. This encodes CASSYGSSGGRTQYF.

This clone was seen more than once but under ten times. V gene TRBV15 combines with J gene TRBJ1-4; TRBD1 aligns across 8 bases. This CDR3 spans 15 amino acids. The germline gives CDR1 LNHNV, CDR2 YYDKDF (reference sequence). Trimming at V came to 5 bases and at J to 7 bases, leaving 9 bases not matched to a gene. The chain's CDR3 is CATSEPDREGEKLFF. The DNA for the CDR3 is TGTGCCACCAGCGAGCCGGACAGGGAGGGTGAAAAACTGTTTTTT.

This clone was counted between two and nine times. The V and J genes are TRBV7-2 and TRBJ1-6; 9 positions agree with TRBD1. J was trimmed by 9 bases and V by 4 bases; bases with no gene match: 7. Germline V gene data show CDR1 as SGHTA and CDR2 as FQGNSA. CDR3 length: 15 residues. The CDR3 coding sequence is TGTGCCAGCAGCTCCTGGACAGGGGATACTTCACCCCTCCACTTT. Translating it yields CASSSWTGDTSPLHF.

This clone has more than one count but fewer than ten. The chain couples TRBV9 to TRBJ2-5, with a weak D call TRBD1 (8 bases). Trimming shortened V by 3 bases and J by 11 bases, and 23 bases separated the two germline ends. Germline V lookup: CDR1 SGDLS, CDR2 YYNGEE. The CDR3 extends over 15 amino acids. The CDR3 here is CASSGGGTGEGKQYF. For the CDR3, the DNA is TGTGCCAGCAGCGGGGGAGGGACAGGCGAGGGGAAGCAGTACTTC. Drawing the rest from reference TRBV9 and TRBJ2-5, the complete variable domain is DSGVTQTPKHLITATGQRVTLRCSPRSGDLSVYWYQQSLDQGLQFLIQYYNGEERAKGNILERFSAQQFPDLHSELNLSSLELGDSALYFCASSGGGTGEGKQYFGPGTRLLVL.

This chain connects TRBV30 to TRBJ2-7; 7 positions agree with TRBD1. In germline, CDR1 is GTSNPN, CDR2 SVGIG (reference sequence). Germline trimming cut 3 bases from V and 6 bases from J; bases unmatched to any gene: 2. This CDR3 spans 11 amino acids. Here the CDR3 DNA reads TGTGCCTGGAGCGACAGGGTCGAGCAGTACTTC. It codes for CAWSDRVEQYF. The full variable domain, rest sourced from reference TRBV30 and TRBJ2-7, is SQTIHQWPATLVQPVGSPLSLECTVEGTSNPNLYWYRQAAGRGLQLLFYSVGIGQISSEVPQNLSASRPQDRQFILSSKKLLLSDSGFYLCAWSDRVEQYFGPGTRLTVT.

This clone turned up a few times. The V and J genes are TRBV19 and TRBJ1-1; D call uncertain. Trimming pared 5 bases from V and 0 bases from J, leaving 4 bases between. Germline V gene sequence: CDR1 LNHDA, CDR2 SQIVND (reference sequence). The CDR3 is made up of 12 amino acids. Here the CDR3 reads CASSPVNTEAFF. The CDR3 bases are TGTGCCAGTAGTCCTGTGAACACTGAAGCTTTCTTT.

The chain is built from TRBV19 and TRBJ1-3, with D tentatively TRBD1 (6 bases). The germline V gene has CDR1 LNHDA and CDR2 SQIVND (reference sequence). With 5 bases removed from V and 0 bases from J, the gap between germline ends came to 14 bases. There are 16 residues in the CDR3. The CDR3 sequence: CASSPFWTDSGNTIYF. The CDR3 DNA reads TGTGCCAGTAGTCCATTCTGGACAGACTCTGGAAACACCATATATTTT.

The genes are TRBV25-1 and TRBJ1-1; D is possibly TRBD1 (5 bases). This CDR3 contains 18 residues. Germline V CDR1 and CDR2: MGHDK, SYGVNS. V shed 0 bases and J shed 4 bases, with 21 bases lying between them. The CDR3 DNA is TGTGCCAGCAGTGAATATACGGGGGATCGAAACCGCGTCACTGAAGCTTTCTTT. It translates to CASSEYTGDRNRVTEAFF.

The V call is TRBV28, the J call TRBJ2-7; 7 positions match TRBD1. Per germline, CDR1 MDHEN and CDR2 SYDVKM. CDR3 length equals 14 residues. J gave up 4 bases and V 5 bases, and 8 bases lay outside the gene matches. CDR3 nucleotides: TGTGCCAGCAGTGAAGACAGGGTAGAGTACGAGCAGTACTTC. Translating it yields CASSEDRVEYEQYF.

This clone was counted only a few times. The chain recombines TRBV19 with TRBJ1-1; D call uncertain. Germline CDR1 and CDR2: LNHDA and SQIVND (reference sequence). V lost 6 bases and J lost 1, with 15 bases in between. The CDR3 totals 15 residues. The CDR3 DNA reads as TGTGCCAGTAGATCCGAAGCCGCCGAGAACACTGAAGCTTTCTTT. Its translation: CASRSEAAENTEAFF.

The chain links TRBV6-5 to TRBJ2-5, with 9 positions matching TRBD2. The CDR3 runs to 14 residues. Germline assignment: CDR1 MNHEY and CDR2 SVGAGI. The trim removed 4 bases at V and 5 bases at J, leaving 5 bases unmatched. CDR3 DNA: TGTGCCAGCAGTTCTCTGGGACTAGCTGAGACCCAGTACTTC. Protein product: CASSSLGLAETQYF.

The V and J genes are TRBV6-4 and TRBJ2-2; 9 positions agree with TRBD1. V shed 5 bases and J 0 bases; nucleotides not matched to a gene: 13. The germline V gene encodes CDR1 MRHNA and CDR2 SNTAGT. The CDR3 runs 19 residues. CDR3 residues: CASSQQGAYAFSNTGELFF. CDR3 bases: TGTGCCAGCAGTCAACAGGGGGCCTACGCCTTCTCGAACACCGGGGAGCTGTTTTTT.

This clone has only one observation. The rearrangement uses TRBV10-3 and TRBJ2-2; 7 bases are shared with TRBD1. The junction had 9 bases not matched to a gene; V was cut back by 8 bases and J by 0 bases. CDR1 is ENHRY and CDR2 is SYGVKD in the germline V gene. The CDR3 contains 16 residues. The chain's CDR3 is CAIARQGTANTGELFF. Here the CDR3 DNA reads TGTGCCATCGCCCGGCAAGGGACAGCGAACACCGGGGAGCTGTTTTTT.

The chain employs TRBV19 and TRBJ1-5; TRBD1 matches at 7 bases. Germline V gene data show CDR1 as LNHDA and CDR2 as SQIVND (reference sequence). The CDR3 is made up of 14 amino acids. V shed 9 bases, J shed 0 bases, and the junction held 5 bases outside the gene matches. CDR3 protein: CASATGDSNQPQHF. CDR3 nucleotide sequence: TGTGCCAGCGCAACAGGGGATAGCAATCAGCCCCAGCATTTT.

This clone was seen only a few times. The gene calls are TRBV6-5 and TRBJ1-2, with 8 positions matching TRBD1. Trimming cost V 5 bases and J 7 bases; bases outside gene matches: 6. CDR1 and CDR2 from the germline V gene are MNHEY and SVGAGI. The CDR3 contains 13 residues. The CDR3 loop is CASSRAGGFGYTF. The DNA of the CDR3 is TGTGCCAGCAGTAGGGCAGGGGGCTTTGGCTACACCTTC.

The chain couples TRBV11-3 to TRBJ1-3, with D unclear. This CDR3 contains 13 residues. V dropped 7 bases and J dropped 2 bases, with 9 bases sitting between them. The V gene's germline CDR1 is SGHNT and CDR2 YENEEA. CDR3 nucleotide sequence: TGTGCCAGCAAGGCGGAGCCTGGAAACACCATATATTTT. Translated, it gives CASKAEPGNTIYF.

This clone appeared a single time. The gene calls are TRBV6-5 and TRBJ1-1; maybe TRBD1 (5 bases). In germline, CDR1 is MNHEY, CDR2 SVGAGI. CDR3 length equals 14 residues. The V end was cut by 2 bases, the J end by 6 bases, with 13 bases between. The CDR3 DNA follows: TGTGCCAGCAGTTACCTTTTAGGGGCCGCTGAAGCTTTCTTT. Translating gives CASSYLLGAAEAFF.

The chain is built from TRBV11-3 and TRBJ2-5, with 9 bases fitting TRBD2. The CDR3 has 16 amino acids. The J segment lost 5 bases and the V segment lost 3 bases, leaving 10 bases of the junction unmatched. Germline loops: CDR1 SGHNT, CDR2 YENEEA. This CDR3 reads CASSFTKRGDLETQYF. The CDR3 DNA sequence: TGTGCCAGCAGCTTTACCAAGCGGGGGGACCTTGAGACCCAGTACTTC.

This clone has only one observation. The genes are TRBV28 and TRBJ1-2, with TRBD1 identical over 8 bases. The germline V gene encodes CDR1 MDHEN and CDR2 SYDVKM. The CDR3 totals 17 residues. V lost 3 bases and J lost 0; bases outside the gene matches: 9. The CDR3 reads CASSLSHRGDTNYGYTF. The CDR3 region has the DNA TGTGCCAGCAGTTTGTCTCACAGGGGGGATACTAACTATGGCTACACCTTC.

The genes are TRBV9 and TRBJ1-1; D unclear. The germline V gene encodes CDR1 SGDLS and CDR2 YYNGEE. V was clipped by 4 bases and J by 1 base, with 11 bases between them. The CDR3 has 14 amino acids. CDR3: CASSPRHGNTEAFF. Here the CDR3 DNA reads TGTGCCAGCAGCCCCCGACACGGGAACACTGAAGCTTTCTTT.

This clone has just a few counts. The rearrangement links TRBV6-1 to TRBJ1-5; D is unresolved. Between the trimmed V and J ends, which lost 4 bases and 0 bases, there was a span of 10 bases. Germline-derived CDR1 and CDR2 are MNHNS and SASEGT. The CDR3 covers 15 residues. CDR3 amino acids: CASSGILRSNQPQHF. In nucleotides, the CDR3 is TGTGCCAGCAGTGGTATTCTCCGTAGCAATCAGCCCCAGCATTTT.

V is TRBV6-1 and J is TRBJ1-6; the D is unclear. CDR3 length: 13 amino acids. CDR1 and CDR2 from the germline V gene are MNHNS and SASEGT. Trimming removed 7 bases at V and 8 bases at J, with 12 bases between. In nucleotides, the CDR3 is TGTGCCAGCACTAACCAAAGAGATTCACCCCTCCACTTT. Its protein product is CASTNQRDSPLHF.

The CDR3 DNA sequence: TGTGCCAGCAGCCCCGGGACAGGCCTAAACTATGGCTACACCTTC. It specifies CASSPGTGLNYGYTF. The chain has TRBV4-2 and TRBJ1-2, with 8 bases matching TRBD1. Germline V gives CDR1 LGHNA, CDR2 YNFKEQ. V trimming: 4 bases; J trimming: 2 bases; junction bases outside the gene matches: 6. The CDR3 sequence is 15 residues long.

This clone showed up just a few times. CDR3 sequence reads: CASSASTANTEAFF. The CDR3 bases are TGTGCCAGCAGTGCTTCGACAGCCAACACTGAAGCTTTCTTT. The J gene is TRBJ1-1, the V gene TRBV6-1, with a weak D call TRBD1 (5 bases). Germline CDR1 reads MNHNS; CDR2 reads SASEGT. CDR3 length: 14 residues. Between the trimmed V and J ends, which lost 4 bases and 2 bases, there was a span of 11 bases.

The V and J genes are TRBV9 and TRBJ1-1; D call uncertain. Looked up from germline, CDR1 is SGDLS and CDR2 is YYNGEE. V lost 4 bases, J lost 0 bases, and 7 bases lay in between. The length of the CDR3 is 13 residues. In DNA form, the CDR3 reads TGTGCCAGCAGCCTCGGGATGAACACTGAAGCTTTCTTT. This codes for CASSLGMNTEAFF.

A word on this clone: The same CDR3 also results from other DNA sequences found in this sample. The chain recombines TRBV4-1 with TRBJ1-2, with 8 bases fitting TRBD1. J gave up 1 base and V 2 bases, and 0 bases lay outside the gene matches. CDR3 size: 14 residues. Germline V gene lookup returns CDR1 MGHRA and CDR2 YSYEKL. CDR3 sequence: CASSQTGGNYGYTF. Here the CDR3 DNA reads TGCGCCAGCAGCCAAACAGGGGGTAACTATGGCTACACCTTC.

This chain uses TRBV4-3 with TRBJ1-3; possibly TRBD1 for D (6 bases). The CDR3 length is 15 residues. Germline assignment: CDR1 LGHNA and CDR2 YSLEER. The V and J ends lost 3 bases and 0 bases respectively, with 9 bases between them. The CDR3 protein is CASSQQQGSGNTIYF. The CDR3 DNA is TGCGCCAGCAGCCAGCAACAGGGCTCTGGAAACACCATATATTTT.